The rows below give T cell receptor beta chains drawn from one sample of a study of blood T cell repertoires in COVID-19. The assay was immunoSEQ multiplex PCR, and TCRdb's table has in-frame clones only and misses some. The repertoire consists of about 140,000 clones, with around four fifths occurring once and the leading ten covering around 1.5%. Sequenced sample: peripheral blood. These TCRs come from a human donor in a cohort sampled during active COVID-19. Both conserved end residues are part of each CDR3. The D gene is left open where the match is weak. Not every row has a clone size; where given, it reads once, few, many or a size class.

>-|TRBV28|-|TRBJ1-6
TGTGCCAGCAGTTTATTGGGGGTGGGGGCGACCCTCCACTTT
CASSLLGVGATLHF
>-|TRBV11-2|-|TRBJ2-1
TGTGCCAGCAGCTTAGATCGGCGGGCTGGGGAGCAGTTCTTC
CASSLDRRAGEQFF
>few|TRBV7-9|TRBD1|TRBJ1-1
TGTGCCAGCAGCTCACCCGGGACAGCTAACACTGAAGCTTTCTTT
CASSSPGTANTEAFF
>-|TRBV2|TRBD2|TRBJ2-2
TGTGCCACCCGTAGCGGGAGGGCCACCGGGGAGCTGTTTTTT
CATRSGRATGELFF
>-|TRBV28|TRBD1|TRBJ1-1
TGTGCCAGCAGTTTCGGACAGGGGCGGTCTGAAGCTTTCTTT
CASSFGQGRSEAFF
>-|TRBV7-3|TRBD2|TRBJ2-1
TGTGCCAGCAGCCGCTCTAGCGGGAGTGGTGAGCAGTTCTTC
CASSRSSGSGEQFF
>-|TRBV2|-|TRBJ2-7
TGTGCCAGCAGGCCTCAGGGTTACGAGCAGTACTTC
CASRPQGYEQYF
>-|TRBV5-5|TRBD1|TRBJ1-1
TGTGCCAGCAGCTTGGGTCAGGGGGGTACTGAAGCTTTCTTT
CASSLGQGGTEAFF
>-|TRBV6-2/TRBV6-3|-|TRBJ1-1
TGTGCCAGCAGTTACCCCCGGGAGAACACTGAAGCTTTCTTT
CASSYPRENTEAFF
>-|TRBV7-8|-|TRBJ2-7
TGTGCCAGCAGCTTAGATATCTTCGAGCAGTACTTC
CASSLDIFEQYF
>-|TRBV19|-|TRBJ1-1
TGTGCCAGTAGTAGATTACAGAACACTGAAGCTTTCTTT
CASSRLQNTEAFF
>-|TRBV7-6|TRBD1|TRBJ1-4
TGTGCCAGCAGCCCGAGGGGGACAGGTGGCGAAAAACTGTTTTTT
CASSPRGTGGEKLFF
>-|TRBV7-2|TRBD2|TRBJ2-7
TGTGCCAGCAGCGCCGCGAGCGGGGGTGGTAACGAGCAGTACTTC
CASSAASGGGNEQYF
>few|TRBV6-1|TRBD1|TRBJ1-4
TGTGCCAGCAGTGAGATGACAGGGGTAGGGGAAAAACTGTTTTTT
CASSEMTGVGEKLFF
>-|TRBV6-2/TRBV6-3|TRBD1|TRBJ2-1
TGTGCCAGCAGTTACGACAGGGCCTACAATGAGCAGTTCTTC
CASSYDRAYNEQFF
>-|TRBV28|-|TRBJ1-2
TGTGCCAGCAGTTTAGGGGGCAGCTATGGCTACACCTTC
CASSLGGSYGYTF
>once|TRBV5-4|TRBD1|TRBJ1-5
TGTGCCAGCAGCTTGGGGGGACAGGGAGGTAATCAGCCCCAGCATTTT
CASSLGGQGGNQPQHF
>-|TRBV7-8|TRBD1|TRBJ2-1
TGTGCCAGCAGCTCGGGACAGGGGTATTCTCCTTACAATGAGCAGTTCTTC
CASSSGQGYSPYNEQFF
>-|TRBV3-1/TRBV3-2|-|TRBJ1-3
TGTGCCAGCAGCCAAGTGGGCAGCAGCTCTGGAAACACCATATATTTT
CASSQVGSSSGNTIYF
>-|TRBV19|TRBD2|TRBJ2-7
TGTGCCAGTAAACGCTCGCGGGAGTCCTACGAGCAGTACTTC
CASKRSRESYEQYF
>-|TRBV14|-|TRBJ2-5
TGTGCCAGCAGCCAAGCGGGAGTTCAAGAGACCCAGTACTTC
CASSQAGVQETQYF
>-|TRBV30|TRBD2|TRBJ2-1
TGTGCCTGGAGTGTAGGAGGACTAGCGGGATTTCGGGGTTACAATGAGCAGTTCTTC
CAWSVGGLAGFRGYNEQFF
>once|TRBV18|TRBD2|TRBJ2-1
TGTGCCAGCTCACAGACTAGCGGGACGTACAATGAGCAGTTCTTC
CASSQTSGTYNEQFF
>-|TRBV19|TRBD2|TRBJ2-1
TGTGCCAGTAGTCCTAGCGGTAGCAACTACAATGAGCAGTTCTTC
CASSPSGSNYNEQFF
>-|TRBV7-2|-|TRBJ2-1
TGTGCCAGCAGCCGGGACTTGGAGGGGGAGCAGTTCTTC
CASSRDLEGEQFF
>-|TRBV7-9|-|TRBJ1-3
TGTGCCAGCAGCTCCCGCGGGGGGGCTGGAAACACCATATATTTT
CASSSRGGAGNTIYF
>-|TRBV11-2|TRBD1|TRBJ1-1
TGTGCCAGCAGCTTAGATGGACAGGCTGAAGCTTTCTTT
CASSLDGQAEAFF
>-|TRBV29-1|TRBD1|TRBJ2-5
TGCAGCGGGGGACAGATCCAAGAGACCCAGTACTTC
CSGGQIQETQYF
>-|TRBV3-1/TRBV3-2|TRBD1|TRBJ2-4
TGTGCCAGCAGCTCCCGACAGGGATTGATAACCAAAAACATTCAGTACTTC
CASSSRQGLITKNIQYF
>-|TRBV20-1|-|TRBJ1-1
TGCAGTGCGGGAATGCGGGGTGCTTTCTTT
CSAGMRGAFF
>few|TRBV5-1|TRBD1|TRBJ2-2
TGCGCCAGCAGCCTCGGGACAGCGTCATACACCGGGGAGCTGTTTTTT
CASSLGTASYTGELFF
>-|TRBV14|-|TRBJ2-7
TGTGCCAGCAGCCAAGCAGTCTACGAGCAGTACTTC
CASSQAVYEQYF
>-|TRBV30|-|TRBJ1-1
TGTGCCTGCGCGAGTGTTACTGAAGCTTTCTTT
CACASVTEAFF